The 2 T cell receptor beta chains in this list originate from one sample, sequenced in a study of cytomegalovirus exposure and HLA in healthy donors. This table comes from immunoSEQ multiplex PCR, and its TCRdb copy is limited to in-frame clones, with some not included. The sample yields 150,000 to 200,000 clones, roughly 86% seen once. The sequencing sample was made of PBMCs. The receptor source for this set is a woman under 30 in good health and CMV-seronegative.

This chain uses TRBV27 with TRBJ1-5, with 8 positions matching TRBD1. The CDR3 runs 13 residues. Per the germline V gene, CDR1 is MNHEY and CDR2 is SMNVEV (reference sequence). J gave up 11 bases and V 5 bases, and 8 bases lay outside the gene matches. The CDR3 region is CASSGNRGSAQHF. The CDR3 nucleotides are TGTGCCAGCAGTGGAAACAGGGGGAGCGCCCAGCATTTT.

The rearrangement uses TRBV7-9 and TRBJ2-1; weak D call: TRBD2 (6 bases). Germline V gene data show CDR1 as SEHNR and CDR2 as FQNEAQ (reference sequence). Deletions cut 5 bases from V and 10 bases from J, with 9 bases between. This CDR3 contains 11 residues. CDR3: CASSPEGEQFF. CDR3 DNA: TGTGCCAGCAGCCCGGAGGGCGAGCAGTTCTTC.